This T cell receptor beta chain was found in a study of CD8 T cells in ankylosing spondylitis. To note about this clonotype: Its antigen is as yet unknown.

Researchers built TCR beta libraries using quantitative 5'-RACE with molecular barcodes. One entry per CDR3 protein results from TCRdb running MiXCR on the 5' RACE reads. The sample records 750,000 to 850,000 distinct CDR3 sequences, 10% to 15% being singletons. The study's findings and limits: What seemed typical of ankylosing spondylitis blood was a TCR beta motif built from under 10 highly homologous variants. Disease-associated clones were CD8+ and fairly uncommon in peripheral blood.

The CDR3 totals 15 residues. In germline, CDR1 is KGHSH, CDR2 LQKENI. V lost 1 base and J lost 0; bases outside the gene matches: 3. Sequencing was carried out using blood, either unsorted or a sorted T cell fraction (not recorded which). This clonotype originated in a male donor with ankylosing spondylitis. V and J are TRBV18 and TRBJ2-7, with 7 bases aligning to TRBD1. The CDR3 region has the DNA TGTGCCAGCTCACCACAGGGGGCCTTCTCCTACGAGCAGTACTTC. As protein: CASSPQGAFSYEQYF.